This T cell receptor (beta chain) originates from a study of shared clonotypes between healthy human individuals (dated by TCRdb to the early 2020s). Turning to the overall study: The cohort included a few men and two women between 18 and 49 years of age. To increase sequencing depth and limit assay-specific biases, different laboratories used diverse techniques to prepare libraries and sequence TCR repertoires. Per donor, three plates each were used for CD4 naive and CD4 memory, two for CD8 naive, and one for CD8 memory. Leukapheresis yielded between about 0.9 and 8.9 billion PBMCs per donor. To estimate repertoire size and how much clonotypes are shared between individuals, the study performed deep sequencing of blood TCR repertoires from about five healthy adults. Overall study results and their limits: Naive subsets generally had larger estimated clonotype richness than memory subsets. Higher generation probabilities were observed for clonotypes shared by all four sorted-subset donors than for non-shared clonotypes. Pairwise subsampling indicated that sequencing depth was expected to affect the degree of clonotype sharing among donors. When several donors were compared, the shared fraction of clonotypes was around 5% for naive CD4, around 4% for naive CD8, more than 2% for memory CD4, and 0.4% for memory CD8. Sampling was restricted to blood, and TCR repertoires in tissue are likely to differ from TCR repertoires in blood. Rarefaction of sorted-subset datasets indicated incomplete sequencing despite the large sequencing depth. The small number of donors limited the genetic and exposure-history diversity represented.

For the CD8 naive samples, CD45RO-negative cells were positively selected for CCR7, yielding a CD45RA+CCR7+ population from which TemRA cells were excluded. Donors were healthy HIV-negative adults with no recently reported acute infections or vaccinations. Only Caucasian adults living in Nashville, Tennessee, USA were represented among the donors. After blood collection by leukapheresis, PBMCs were isolated using Ficoll-Histopaque density gradient centrifugation and then cryopreserved in the vapor phase of liquid nitrogen. Analytical flow cytometry was used to check the purity and quantity of every magnetically sorted T cell population. Each sorted fraction had its genomic DNA isolated and then quantified by UV absorbance on a Nanodrop 2000c. The CDR3, from cysteine to phenylalanine, totals 16 residues. Only CDR3 DNA remains: 48 bases, in frame from the first base. The junction shows trimming of 1 base on V and 3 bases on J, plus 13 bases between the germline ends. As encoded in the germline V gene, CDR1 is SGDLS while CDR2 is YYNGEE.

In regard to this clone: Its specific antigen is unknown. No much larger clone exists at a distance of one base, and base qualities are not known.

TCR CDR3 regions were amplified from genomic DNA by multiplex PCR using the deep immunoSEQ assay. Extracted genomic DNA from each cell subset was spread evenly across all wells of several immunoSEQ 96-well plates, with each plate serving as a replicate. For sorted subsets, roughly 200 ng genomic DNA, equal to 30,000 or so T cell genomes, was loaded into each replicate PCR. The purified libraries were quantified using a Qubit 3.0 fluorometer, sized with a Bioanalyzer 2100, and then quantified again using the KAPA Library Quantification kit. Each immunoSEQ 96-well plate was sequenced on its own single-read 150-cycle Illumina NextSeq 550 flow cell. The source study handled its data this way. Because the immunoSEQ output included only junctional sequences and no quality scores, the filtering could not be the same as the filtering used for full-length reads. To assign V/J genes and CDR3, sequences were annotated using PyIR, a Python wrapper for IgBLAST v1.9, with IMGT germline references. Any read was removed if the V/J assignment was weak (E-value above 1e-6), the CDR3 was missing, or the read contained stop codons, out-of-frame junctions, or ambiguous translated residues. V3J clonotypes were defined by identical inferred V gene, J gene, and CDR3 amino acid sequence. The percentage overlap between two repertoires was calculated by dividing the number of shared unique clonotypes by the size of the smaller repertoire. Three approaches were used to assess repertoire richness: RTK rarefaction, the Chao1 estimator, and Recon v2.1 estimates of unobserved clonotypes. For all TCRbeta clonotypes obtained by the gDNA method from several donors, generation probabilities were computed with OLGA. Drawn from immuneACCESS, this table holds only the in-frame rearrangements with V and J called that TCRdb kept. Clones are partly lost; checked studies trace under half to an unresolved V gene and leave the rest unexplained. V and J calls plus clone size are reproduced from that table; the DNA served to infer D and trimming. This sample gives 700,000 to 950,000 clones in total; 95% to 97% of them show up just once. Of the sample, less than 0.3% falls within the top ten clones.

The sample taken for sequencing was naive CD8+ T cells sorted from blood. Explained via the paper, the cell subset or site label denotes: CD45RA+CCR7+. The source of this sequence is a man between 25 and 39 years old in good health. The chain was built from TRBV9 and TRBJ2-2, with a tentative D gene TRBD1 over 6 matching bases. The nucleotide sequence is TGTGCCAGCAGCGTACCCGGGACACTCGACACCGGGGAGCTGTTTTTT. Translated, it gives CASSVPGTLDTGELFF.